The 31 T cell receptor beta chains reported below all come from one sample, sequenced in a study of shared clonotypes between healthy human individuals. Clones were sequenced by immunoSEQ multiplex PCR, and TCRdb holds only the in-frame ones, with some missing. The table shows 1.6 million or so clones, with roughly 96% occurring only once. The sample taken for sequencing was naive CD4+ T cells sorted from blood. The subset denotes: CD45RA+ positively selected. The receptors originated from a man aged 30 to 45 in good health.

The gene calls are TRBV6-1 and TRBJ2-7, with TRBD1 identical over 9 bases. The CDR3 is 15 residues long. V gave up 7 bases and J gave up 1 base; unmatched junction bases: 8. Germline CDR1 MNHNS, CDR2 SASEGT. The CDR3 nucleotides read TGTGCCAGCACCGTAGGACAGGGGCGATCCTACGAGCAGTACTTC. Amino acids: CASTVGQGRSYEQYF.

The chain uses TRBV12-5 and TRBJ2-3; maybe TRBD1 (5 bases). Germline V gene data show CDR1 as LGHNT and CDR2 as FRNRAP. V shed 7 bases and J shed 4 bases, with 24 bases lying between them. The length of the CDR3 is 17 residues. This CDR3 reads CASALQLIRGRADTQYF. CDR3 bases: TGTGCTAGTGCCCTCCAACTTATAAGGGGAAGGGCAGATACGCAGTATTTT.

Concerning this clone itself: Sequence at one end of the junction differs from germline and may be a read error. The CDR3 sequence: CASREGPENQPQHF. CDR3 nucleotides: TGTGCCAGCAGAGAAGGGCCCGAAAATCAGCCCCAGCATTTT. V gene TRBV6-1 combines with J gene TRBJ1-5; D not certain. The CDR3 is 14 amino acids. Germline V CDR1 and CDR2: MNHNS, SASEGT.

Of note for this clone: The same CDR3 is also encoded by other DNA sequences in this sample. This sequence joins TRBV7-9 and TRBJ2-2, with unresolved D. Germline lookup yields CDR1 SEHNR and CDR2 FQNEAQ (reference sequence). The CDR3 loop spans 12 amino acids. Trimming took off 3 bases at V and 5 bases at J, with 4 bases between the two ends. The CDR3 DNA sequence: TGTGCCAGCAGCTTGGGTACCGGGGAGCTGTTTTTT. Translated: CASSLGTGELFF. The whole variable domain, remainder taken from reference TRBV7-9 and TRBJ2-2, is DTGVSQNPRHKITKRGQNVTFRCDPISEHNRLYWYRQTLGQGPEFLTYFQNEAQLEKSRLLSDRFSAERPKGSFSTLEIQRTEQGDSAMYLCASSLGTGELFFGEGSRLTVL.

J is TRBJ2-3 and V is TRBV6-6; TRBD1 agrees at 7 bases. Per the germline V gene, CDR1 is MNHNY and CDR2 is SVGAGI (reference sequence). This CDR3 region has 14 residues. The ends lost 7 bases at V and 5 bases at J; junction bases unmatched: 9. CDR3 in DNA: TGTGCCAGCACCAAGGACAGGCTGGTAGATACGCAGTATTTT. Translation: CASTKDRLVDTQYF.

Only one count was recorded for this clone. The chain links TRBV30 to TRBJ2-7; tentative D call: TRBD1 (5 bases). Trimming left V 4 bases short and J 2 bases short, with 12 bases between. The CDR3 has 13 residues. Germline CDR1 is GTSNPN and CDR2 is SVGIG (reference sequence). The CDR3: CAWIGDRAYEQYF. CDR3 nucleotide sequence: TGTGCCTGGATAGGAGACAGAGCCTACGAGCAGTACTTC. The complete variable domain, with remaining parts taken from reference TRBV30 and TRBJ2-7, reads SQTIHQWPATLVQPVGSPLSLECTVEGTSNPNLYWYRQAAGRGLQLLFYSVGIGQISSEVPQNLSASRPQDRQFILSSKKLLLSDSGFYLCAWIGDRAYEQYFGPGTRLTVT.

In the case of this clone: Other DNA sequences of this sample code for an identical CDR3. This rearrangement joins TRBV9 to TRBJ2-1; 9 positions agree with TRBD2. CDR1 is SGDLS, CDR2 YYNGEE, per germline. V was clipped by 0 bases and J by 6 bases; unmatched bases: 4. The length of the CDR3 is 15 residues. CDR3 region: CASSVGFSGSNEQFF. The CDR3 DNA reads as TGTGCCAGCAGCGTAGGTTTTAGCGGGAGCAATGAGCAGTTCTTC.

The chain employs TRBV29-1 and TRBJ2-3, with D perhaps TRBD2 (5 bases). The V end was cut by 7 bases, the J end by 3 bases, with 20 bases between. Germline V lookup: CDR1 SQVTM, CDR2 ANQGSEA. The CDR3 length is 15 residues. CDR3 residues: CSAKRAPGKTDTQYF. In nucleotides, the CDR3 is TGCAGCGCGAAACGGGCGCCCGGGAAGACAGATACGCAGTATTTT.

This clone has just one count. This chain links TRBV2 with TRBJ2-7; 12 nucleotides align to TRBD2. The CDR3 runs to 14 residues. Per the germline V gene, CDR1 is SNHLY and CDR2 is FYNNEI. V lost 5 bases, J lost 4 bases, and 3 bases stayed unmatched. CDR3 in amino acids: CASSLAGGLYEQYF. As DNA, the CDR3 is TGTGCCAGCAGTCTAGCGGGAGGGCTTTACGAGCAGTACTTC.

This chain joins TRBV28 and TRBJ1-4; 9 positions match TRBD1. The J segment lost 7 bases and the V segment lost 5 bases, leaving 8 bases of the junction unmatched. CDR1 and CDR2 from the germline V gene are MDHEN and SYDVKM. The CDR3 is made up of 15 amino acids. The DNA of the CDR3 is TGTGCCAGCAGTCCCCGACAGGGGGGTGGTGAAAAACTGTTTTTT. Translating gives CASSPRQGGGEKLFF.

The chain carries TRBV5-1 and TRBJ2-1, with 15 bases lining up with TRBD2. From germline, CDR1 is SGHRS and CDR2 YFSETQ. The CDR3 is 16 residues long. V trimming: 4 bases; J trimming: 6 bases; junction bases outside the gene matches: 5. DNA of the CDR3: TGCGCCAGCAGCCCAGGACTAGCGGGAGGGATCAATGAGCAGTTCTTC. Translating gives CASSPGLAGGINEQFF. The whole variable domain, remainder taken from reference TRBV5-1 and TRBJ2-1, is KAGVTQTPRYLIKTRGQQVTLSCSPISGHRSVSWYQQTPGQGLQFLFEYFSETQRNKGNFPGRFSGRQFSNSRSEMNVSTLELGDSALYLCASSPGLAGGINEQFFGPGTRLTVL.

The chain couples TRBV30 to TRBJ1-2; D call uncertain. The CDR3 consists of 12 residues. V was cut by 3 bases and J by 8 bases, with 13 bases left in between. CDR1 and CDR2 (germline): GTSNPN, SVGIG (reference sequence). CDR3 residues: CAWRPGSWGYTF. The DNA of the CDR3 is TGTGCCTGGAGGCCCGGGAGCTGGGGCTACACCTTC.

On this clone itself: Other nucleotide sequences in the sample specify the same CDR3. This sequence joins TRBV7-2 and TRBJ2-7; D unclear. Per germline, CDR1 SGHTA and CDR2 FQGNSA. Trimming removed 2 bases from V and 2 bases from J, with 7 bases in between. The CDR3 is 13 residues long. This CDR3 is CASSLFQAYEQYF. The DNA of the CDR3 is TGTGCCAGCAGCTTATTCCAGGCCTACGAGCAGTACTTC.

The chain carries TRBV9 and TRBJ2-1; TRBD2 matches at 10 bases. V lost 1 base to trimming and J lost 1 base; unmatched junction nucleotides: 2. The CDR3 has 16 amino acids. Per the germline V gene, CDR1 is SGDLS and CDR2 is YYNGEE. CDR3 loop: CASSVTSGISYNEQFF. CDR3 sequence (DNA): TGTGCCAGCAGCGTAACTAGCGGGATATCCTACAATGAGCAGTTCTTC.

This chain joins TRBV5-8 and TRBJ1-3; D unresolved. The ends were cut back, 0 bases at V and 0 bases at J, with 4 bases in the middle. This CDR3 is 14 amino acids long. CDR1 and CDR2 (germline): SGHTS, YDEGEE. CDR3: CASSLGDSGNTIYF. As DNA, the CDR3 is TGTGCCAGCAGCTTGGGGGACTCTGGAAACACCATATATTTT.

Written as DNA, the CDR3 is TGTGCCAGCGTGGGACTACAGAACACAGATACGCAGTATTTT. Its translation is CASVGLQNTDTQYF. The V gene is TRBV7-9, the J gene TRBJ2-3, with 7 bases aligning to TRBD2. The germline V gene encodes CDR1 SEHNR and CDR2 FQNEAQ (reference sequence). The CDR3 length is 14 residues. The V segment lost 8 bases and the J segment 2 bases; nucleotides outside the gene matches: 7.

This clone appeared a single time. The chain is built from TRBV28 and TRBJ1-5; the match to TRBD1 covers 8 bases. This CDR3 region has 16 residues. The trim removed 3 bases at V and 3 bases at J, leaving 7 bases unmatched. The germline gives CDR1 MDHEN, CDR2 SYDVKM. The chain's CDR3 is CASSFGETGVNQPQHF. CDR3 DNA sequence: TGTGCCAGCAGTTTTGGGGAGACAGGGGTCAATCAGCCCCAGCATTTT.

The chain carries TRBV19 and TRBJ1-1; tentatively, D is TRBD1 (5 bases). Between the trimmed V and J ends, which lost 3 bases and 3 bases, there was a span of 17 bases. CDR3 length: 16 residues. Germline CDR1 is LNHDA and CDR2 is SQIVND (reference sequence). The DNA of the CDR3 is TGTGCCAGTAGTATCCAGGGTTGGATTGGGGACACTGAAGCTTTCTTT. Amino acid sequence: CASSIQGWIGDTEAFF.

This clone showed up just once. V is TRBV10-3 and J is TRBJ2-2; D perhaps matches TRBD1 (7 bases). The CDR3 has 16 amino acids. Germline CDR1 reads ENHRY; CDR2 reads SYGVKD. The V end was cut by 4 bases, the J end by 4 bases, with 16 bases between. The CDR3, as DNA: TGTGCCATCAGTGTTGGAGGGGGCGCGGGCACCGGGGAGCTGTTTTTT. Translating it yields CAISVGGGAGTGELFF.

This chain joins TRBV10-3 and TRBJ1-5; TRBD1 might be the D (5 bases). The CDR3 is made up of 15 amino acids. V lost 4 bases and J 0 bases, leaving 10 bases between the germline ends. Germline CDR1 reads ENHRY; CDR2 reads SYGVKD. The CDR3 loop is CAISGTLDSNQPQHF. Here the CDR3 DNA reads TGTGCCATCAGTGGGACACTCGATAGCAATCAGCCCCAGCATTTT.

The chain recombines TRBV25-1 with TRBJ2-7; 8 nucleotides align to TRBD2. CDR3 length: 14 residues. The germline V gene has CDR1 MGHDK and CDR2 SYGVNS. Trimming removed 10 bases from V and 1 base from J; junction bases left unmatched: 9. The DNA for the CDR3 is TGTGCCAAGCCAGGACAGCGGGGGTCCTACGAGCAGTACTTC. It codes for CAKPGQRGSYEQYF.

CDR3 sequence: CASSGQGRAYNEQFF. For the CDR3, the DNA is TGTGCCAGCAGTGGGCAGGGGAGGGCCTACAATGAGCAGTTCTTC. V gene TRBV6-1 combines with J gene TRBJ2-1; possibly TRBD2 for D (7 bases). Trimming left V 4 bases short and J 2 bases short, with 12 bases between. Germline CDR1 is MNHNS and CDR2 is SASEGT. The CDR3 length is 15 residues.

The V call is TRBV18, the J call TRBJ1-3; possible D gene TRBD1, 6 bases. Germline CDR1 reads KGHSH; CDR2 reads LQKENI. V was shortened by 5 bases and J by 6 bases, with 8 bases between the two germline ends. This CDR3 spans 12 amino acids. This CDR3 is CASSTGTNTIYF. In nucleotides, the CDR3 is TGTGCCAGCTCAACAGGGACAAACACCATATATTTT.

The chain uses TRBV6-1 and TRBJ1-2, with D possibly being TRBD1 (6 bases). Germline V gene lookup returns CDR1 MNHNS and CDR2 SASEGT. Deletions cut 4 bases from V and 3 bases from J, with 9 bases between. The CDR3 is 13 amino acids. The CDR3 loop is CASSVGQHYGYTF. In DNA, the CDR3 is TGTGCCAGCAGTGTCGGACAGCACTATGGCTACACCTTC.

This clone has only one observation. The gene calls are TRBV11-2 and TRBJ1-3, with D possibly TRBD1 on 5 matching bases. From germline, CDR1 is SGHAT and CDR2 FQNNGV. Between the trimmed V and J ends, which lost 5 bases and 0 bases, there was a span of 20 bases. CDR3 length: 18 amino acids. Here the CDR3 DNA reads TGTGCCAGCAGCCCAAGGGGTCATACAGCCTCCTCTGGAAACACCATATATTTT. Protein product: CASSPRGHTASSGNTIYF.

V is TRBV2 and J is TRBJ2-2; TRBD1 matches 7 bases. This CDR3 is built from 16 residues. Germline lookup yields CDR1 SNHLY and CDR2 FYNNEI. V shed 3 bases, J shed 6 bases, and the junction held 10 bases outside the gene matches. CDR3 sequence: CASSETTGFIAGELFF. CDR3 nucleotide sequence: TGTGCCAGCAGTGAGACGACAGGGTTTATCGCCGGGGAGCTGTTTTTT.

V gene TRBV2 combines with J gene TRBJ1-1, with D unresolved. The germline V and J ends were trimmed by 7 bases and 4 bases, with 13 bases remaining between them. Per germline, CDR1 SNHLY and CDR2 FYNNEI. The CDR3 has 13 residues. The CDR3 here is CASNEGLSTEAFF. The CDR3 region has the DNA TGTGCCAGCAATGAGGGATTGAGCACTGAAGCTTTCTTT.

This clone was counted once. The V and J genes are TRBV11-2 and TRBJ2-6; a possible D gene is TRBD1 (7 bases). Germline V gene sequence: CDR1 SGHAT, CDR2 FQNNGV. The CDR3 is made up of 16 amino acids. Trimming stripped 3 bases from V and 4 bases from J, with 13 bases between. The CDR3 sequence is CASSFVRGDGANVLTF. DNA of the CDR3: TGTGCCAGCAGCTTTGTCAGGGGGGACGGGGCCAACGTCCTGACTTTC. Variable domain in full (rest from reference TRBV11-2 and TRBJ2-6): EAGVAQSPRYKIIEKRQSVAFWCNPISGHATLYWYQQILGQGPKLLIQFQNNGVVDDSQLPKDRFSAERLKGVDSTLKIQPAKLEDSAVYLCASSFVRGDGANVLTFGAGSRLTVL.

The rearrangement links TRBV7-2 to TRBJ2-7; TRBD2 matches 12 bases. Germline V gene sequence: CDR1 SGHTA, CDR2 FQGNSA. The ends lost 1 base at V and 7 bases at J; junction bases unmatched: 11. The CDR3 contains 17 residues. The DNA of the CDR3 is TGTGCCAGCAGCTTAGGGACTAGCGGGATACTCGTATTTGAGCAGTACTTC. Translation gives CASSLGTSGILVFEQYF. The full variable domain, rest sourced from reference TRBV7-2 and TRBJ2-7, is GAGVSQSPSNKVTEKGKDVELRCDPISGHTALYWYRQSLGQGLEFLIYFQGNSAPDKSGLPSDRFSAERTGGSVSTLTIQRTQQEDSAVYLCASSLGTSGILVFEQYFGPGTRLTVT.

CDR3 in DNA: TGCGCCAGCAGCTTGGGTCCGCAGGGGGCTGGGAATGGCTACACCTTC. This encodes CASSLGPQGAGNGYTF. This chain connects TRBV5-1 to TRBJ1-2, with TRBD1 matching over 8 bases. With V trimmed by 0 bases and J by 6 bases, 10 bases remained unmatched. CDR1 is SGHRS and CDR2 is YFSETQ in the germline V gene. The CDR3 length is 16 residues.

The J gene is TRBJ2-4, the V gene TRBV5-4; D is perhaps TRBD1 (5 bases). Per the germline V gene, CDR1 is SGHNT and CDR2 is YYREEE (reference sequence). V was shortened by 2 bases and J by 1 base, with 10 bases between the two germline ends. CDR3 length: 15 residues. The CDR3 sequence is CASSFQGWAKNIQYF. DNA of the CDR3: TGTGCCAGCAGCTTCCAGGGATGGGCCAAAAACATTCAGTACTTC.